Following are 20 T cell receptor beta chains from one sample sequenced in a study of cytotoxic CD8 clonotypes in ibrutinib-treated CLL. Clones were sequenced by immunoSEQ multiplex PCR, and TCRdb holds only the in-frame ones, with some missing. The table shows 15,000 or so clones, with about two thirds occurring only once. The sequencing used PBMCs, collected before ibrutinib treatment. These receptors were collected from a human donor with chronic lymphocytic leukemia.

The chain has TRBV4-2 and TRBJ1-2; TRBD1 agrees at 8 bases. The length of the CDR3 is 16 residues. CDR1 and CDR2 (germline): LGHNA, YNFKEQ. Trimming removed 2 bases from V and 8 bases from J; junction bases left unmatched: 13. The DNA for the CDR3 is TGTGCCAGCAGCCAATCCAGTCGACAGGGGAGGAAAGGCTACACCTTC. This gives the protein CASSQSSRQGRKGYTF.

This clone is medium-sized (0.01 to 0.1%) within its sample. Other DNA variants within this sample encode the same CDR3. J is TRBJ2-1 and V is TRBV4-1; TRBD1 aligns across 8 bases. The CDR3 length is 14 residues. Germline trimming cut 4 bases from V and 7 bases from J; bases unmatched to any gene: 6. Germline loops: CDR1 MGHRA, CDR2 YSYEKL. The CDR3 is CASSRETGDNEQFF. In DNA, the CDR3 is TGCGCCAGCAGCCGAGAGACAGGGGATAATGAGCAGTTCTTC.

This chain connects TRBV5-4 to TRBJ1-2; D call uncertain. CDR1 is SGHNT, CDR2 YYREEE, per germline (reference sequence). Trimming stripped 1 base from V and 3 bases from J, with 7 bases between. This CDR3 spans 13 amino acids. The DNA for the CDR3 is TGTGCCAGCAGCTTGAACGCAGACTATGGCTACACCTTC. It codes for CASSLNADYGYTF. The variable domain in full, completed from reference TRBV5-4 and TRBJ1-2, reads ETGVTQSPTHLIKTRGQQVTLRCSSQSGHNTVSWYQQALGQGPQFIFQYYREEENGRGNFPPRFSGLQFPNYSSELNVNALELDDSALYLCASSLNADYGYTFGSGTRLTVV.

The chain carries TRBV7-9 and TRBJ2-2; D not certain. The CDR3 runs 13 residues. Trimming left V 3 bases short and J 7 bases short, with 9 bases between. Germline CDR1 reads SEHNR; CDR2 reads FQNEAQ (reference sequence). The CDR3 DNA reads TGTGCCAGCAGCTTGGAACGGATCGGGGAGCTGTTTTTT. Translation: CASSLERIGELFF.

This sequence joins TRBV6-1 and TRBJ1-2; 9 nucleotides match TRBD1. The CDR3 covers 14 residues. J gave up 6 bases and V 6 bases, and 8 bases lay outside the gene matches. Germline CDR1 reads MNHNS; CDR2 reads SASEGT. CDR3 DNA: TGTGCCAGCAGCCCACAGGGGGCCTATGATGGCTACACCTTC. Translation gives CASSPQGAYDGYTF.

The chain combines TRBV11-2 with TRBJ2-7; 8 bases align to TRBD1. CDR3 length equals 14 residues. Germline loops: CDR1 SGHAT, CDR2 FQNNGV. Trimming took 5 bases from V and 2 from J; bases not matched to a gene: 5. CDR3 in amino acids: CASSQDRDAYEQYF. For the CDR3, the DNA is TGTGCCAGCAGCCAGGACAGGGATGCCTACGAGCAGTACTTC.

This rearrangement joins TRBV27 to TRBJ1-3; 7 positions agree with TRBD1. The trim removed 4 bases at V and 3 bases at J, leaving 3 bases unmatched. The CDR3 length is 14 residues. Germline CDR1 MNHEY, CDR2 SMNVEV (reference sequence). The CDR3 coding sequence is TGTGCCAGCAGTTCAGGGGGGAGTGGAAACACCATATATTTT. This gives the protein CASSSGGSGNTIYF.

This chain links TRBV5-6 with TRBJ2-7; unclear D gene. This CDR3 spans 15 amino acids. CDR1 and CDR2 from the germline V gene are SGHDT and YYEEEE. V lost 0 bases, J lost 0 bases, and 10 bases lay in between. CDR3 residues: CASSLVGPNSYEQYF. CDR3 nucleotide sequence: TGTGCCAGCAGCTTGGTCGGACCGAACTCCTACGAGCAGTACTTC. Full variable domain (rest looked up from reference TRBV5-6 and TRBJ2-7): DAGVTQSPTHLIKTRGQQVTLRCSPKSGHDTVSWYQQALGQGPQFIFQYYEEEERQRGNFPDRFSGHQFPNYSSELNVNALLLGDSALYLCASSLVGPNSYEQYFGPGTRLTVT.

This chain connects TRBV9 to TRBJ2-2, with 12 positions matching TRBD2. V shed 3 bases and J 3 bases; nucleotides not matched to a gene: 6. This CDR3 is built from 17 residues. Germline CDR1 SGDLS, CDR2 YYNGEE. The CDR3 nucleotides read TGTGCCAGCAGCGCCGGGGGACTAGCGGGCCACACCGGGGAGCTGTTTTTT. Protein sequence: CASSAGGLAGHTGELFF.

The V call is TRBV11-2, the J call TRBJ1-2; TRBD1 might be the D (5 bases). The length of the CDR3 is 14 residues. Trimming cost V 4 bases and J 5 bases, with 14 bases left between them. CDR1 SGHAT and CDR2 FQNNGV come from the germline V gene. Here the CDR3 reads CASSSLLGGYGYTF. The CDR3 DNA reads as TGTGCCAGCAGCTCCCTCCTGGGGGGTTATGGCTACACCTTC. The full variable domain, completed using reference TRBV11-2 and TRBJ1-2, is EAGVAQSPRYKIIEKRQSVAFWCNPISGHATLYWYQQILGQGPKLLIQFQNNGVVDDSQLPKDRFSAERLKGVDSTLKIQPAKLEDSAVYLCASSSLLGGYGYTFGSGTRLTVV.

This chain uses TRBV7-9 with TRBJ2-3, with a weak D call TRBD1 (6 bases). This CDR3 is built from 14 residues. The V gene lost 5 bases and the J gene lost 3 bases, with 12 bases spanning the gap. CDR1 and CDR2 (germline): SEHNR, FQNEAQ (reference sequence). The DNA of the CDR3 is TGTGCCAGCAGCCCCCGGGGACAAACAGATACGCAGTATTTT. Protein sequence: CASSPRGQTDTQYF.

This chain uses TRBV5-4 with TRBJ1-3; weak D call: TRBD1 (5 bases). Germline CDR1 and CDR2: SGHNT and YYREEE (reference sequence). The germline V and J ends were trimmed by 0 bases and 0 bases, with 10 bases remaining between them. The CDR3 contains 16 residues. The CDR3 spells CASSLAGGGSGNTIYF. The CDR3 coding sequence is TGTGCCAGCAGCTTGGCCGGGGGTGGCTCTGGAAACACCATATATTTT.

The chain uses TRBV5-4 and TRBJ1-2; the match to TRBD1 covers 7 bases. The CDR3 spans 15 residues. V shed 0 bases and J 5 bases; nucleotides not matched to a gene: 7. Looked up from germline, CDR1 is SGHNT and CDR2 is YYREEE (reference sequence). The CDR3 DNA reads as TGTGCCAGCAGCTTGGTCACAGGGGTAAAGTATGGCTACACCTTC. Amino acids: CASSLVTGVKYGYTF. The full variable domain, in which reference TRBV5-4 and TRBJ1-2 provide the parts outside the CDR3, is ETGVTQSPTHLIKTRGQQVTLRCSSQSGHNTVSWYQQALGQGPQFIFQYYREEENGRGNFPPRFSGLQFPNYSSELNVNALELDDSALYLCASSLVTGVKYGYTFGSGTRLTVV.

The chain employs TRBV27 and TRBJ1-2; 9 bases are a match to TRBD1. CDR3 length: 14 residues. Germline CDR1 is MNHEY and CDR2 is SMNVEV (reference sequence). V shed 6 bases and J 6 bases; nucleotides not matched to a gene: 8. The CDR3 is CASRDGTGSDGYTF. CDR3 DNA: TGTGCCAGCAGAGACGGGACAGGGTCGGATGGCTACACCTTC.

This clone was found many times. This chain connects TRBV18 to TRBJ1-5, with 8 bases fitting TRBD1. V was pared by 1 base and J by 6 bases, with 14 bases of the junction left unmatched. CDR1 and CDR2 from the germline V gene are KGHSH and LQKENI. The CDR3 loop spans 18 amino acids. CDR3 sequence reads: CASSPRQPGRGQGQPQHF. For the CDR3, the DNA is TGTGCCAGCTCACCACGCCAGCCTGGCAGGGGGCAGGGTCAGCCCCAGCATTTT.

The rearrangement joins TRBV10-3 to TRBJ1-5; D is uncertain. V lost 10 bases to trimming and J lost 4 bases, with 20 bases between them. There are 15 residues in the CDR3. Germline V gene sequence: CDR1 ENHRY, CDR2 SYGVKD. For the CDR3, the DNA is TGTGCCACGCTTGATGTGTCGCGGGGTAATCAGCCCCAGCATTTT. Amino acids: CATLDVSRGNQPQHF.

This sequence joins TRBV2 and TRBJ1-5; TRBD1 might be the D (6 bases). CDR3 length: 15 amino acids. Germline CDR1 is SNHLY and CDR2 is FYNNEI. V gave up 6 bases and J gave up 7 bases, with 19 bases separating them. In DNA form, the CDR3 reads TGTGCCAGCAGCGGCCTACAGGGCTCACGACAGCCCCAGCATTTT. Translating it yields CASSGLQGSRQPQHF. The whole variable domain, remainder taken from reference TRBV2 and TRBJ1-5, is EPEVTQTPSHQVTQMGQEVILRCVPISNHLYFYWYRQILGQKVEFLVSFYNNEISEKSEIFDDQFSVERPDGSNFTLKIRSTKLEDSAMYFCASSGLQGSRQPQHFGDGTRLSIL.

This clone was observed a few times. Here the CDR3 DNA reads TGTGCCAGCAGTGATGGGACCCTTTCCTACGAGCAGTACTTC. Amino acid sequence: CASSDGTLSYEQYF. The chain links TRBV2 to TRBJ2-7, with D tentatively TRBD1 or TRBD2 (5 bases each). This CDR3 contains 14 residues. V was clipped by 3 bases and J by 1 base, with 10 bases between them. The germline V gene encodes CDR1 SNHLY and CDR2 FYNNEI. Supplemented by reference TRBV2 and TRBJ2-7, the full variable domain reads EPEVTQTPSHQVTQMGQEVILRCVPISNHLYFYWYRQILGQKVEFLVSFYNNEISEKSEIFDDQFSVERPDGSNFTLKIRSTKLEDSAMYFCASSDGTLSYEQYFGPGTRLTVT.

This clone is medium-sized (0.01 to 0.1%) by share. The chain joins TRBV19 to TRBJ2-2; D is unresolved. V was trimmed by 5 bases and J by 6 bases, leaving 7 bases between them. Germline V lookup: CDR1 LNHDA, CDR2 SQIVND (reference sequence). CDR3 length equals 12 residues. CDR3 nucleotides: TGTGCCAGTAGTCCAGACCCCGGGGAGCTGTTTTTT. This codes for CASSPDPGELFF.

V usage is TRBV5-6 and J usage is TRBJ2-5, with 13 positions matching TRBD2. V was clipped by 4 bases and J by 2 bases; unmatched bases: 5. The CDR3 runs 16 residues. Germline CDR1 SGHDT, CDR2 YYEEEE. DNA for the CDR3: TGTGCCAGCAGCCCTAGACTAGCGGGGGGACAAGAGACCCAGTACTTC. As protein: CASSPRLAGGQETQYF.